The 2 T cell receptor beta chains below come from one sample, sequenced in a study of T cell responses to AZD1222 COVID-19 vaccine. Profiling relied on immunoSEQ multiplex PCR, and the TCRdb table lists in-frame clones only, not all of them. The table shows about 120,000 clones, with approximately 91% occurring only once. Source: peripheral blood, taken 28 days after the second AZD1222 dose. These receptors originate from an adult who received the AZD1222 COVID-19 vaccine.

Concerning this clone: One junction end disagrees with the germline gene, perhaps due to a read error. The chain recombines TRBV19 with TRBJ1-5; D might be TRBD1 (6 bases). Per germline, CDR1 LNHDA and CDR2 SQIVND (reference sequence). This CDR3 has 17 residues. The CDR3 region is CASTDGAGAPSNQPQHF. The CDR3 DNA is TGTGCCAGTACAGACGGGGCAGGGGCTCCCAGCAACCAGCCCCAGCATTTT.

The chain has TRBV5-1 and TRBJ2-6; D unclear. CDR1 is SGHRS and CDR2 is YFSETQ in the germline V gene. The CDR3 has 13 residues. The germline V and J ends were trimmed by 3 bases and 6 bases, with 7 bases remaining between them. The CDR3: CASSSAQANVLTF. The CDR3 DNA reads TGCGCCAGCAGCTCGGCTCAGGCCAACGTCCTGACTTTC.